The 17 T cell receptor beta chains in this list originate from one sample, sequenced in a study of T cells after yellow fever vaccination. TCRdb reanalysed the 5' RACE reads using MiXCR and keeps one entry per CDR3 protein. The sample yields around 400,000 distinct CDR3 sequences, roughly 10% seen once. The material was PBMCs, obtained on the day of the first yellow fever vaccination. All receptors come from a man between 18 and 35 years old who received the YFV17D yellow fever vaccine.

V is TRBV4-2 and J is TRBJ1-2, with a weak D call TRBD1 (5 bases). Germline-derived CDR1 and CDR2 are LGHNA and YNFKEQ. The CDR3 is 16 amino acids. V was trimmed by 0 bases and J by 3 bases, leaving 14 bases between them. The CDR3 sequence is CASSQEAGVGDYGYTF. The DNA for the CDR3 is TGTGCCAGCAGCCAAGAAGCGGGGGTCGGCGACTATGGCTACACCTTC.

The table lists this clonotype with many counts. V usage is TRBV5-1 and J usage is TRBJ2-5; TRBD2 aligns across 13 bases. CDR1 is SGHRS and CDR2 is YFSETQ in the germline V gene. The CDR3 is made up of 15 amino acids. V shed 6 bases and J 5 bases; nucleotides not matched to a gene: 7. The CDR3 DNA reads TGCGCCAGCAAAAAGGGACTAGCGGGGACGGAGACCCAGTACTTC. Residues: CASKKGLAGTETQYF. Based on the CDR3 plus reference TRBV5-1 and TRBJ2-5, the full variable domain is KAGVTQTPRYLIKTRGQQVTLSCSPISGHRSVSWYQQTPGQGLQFLFEYFSETQRNKGNFPGRFSGRQFSNSRSEMNVSTLELGDSALYLCASKKGLAGTETQYFGPGTRLLVL.

This clonotype was observed a handful of times. The chain carries TRBV5-1 and TRBJ2-5, with 11 nucleotides matching TRBD2. V trimming: 2 bases; J trimming: 2 bases; junction bases outside the gene matches: 5. The CDR3 totals 16 residues. In germline, CDR1 is SGHRS, CDR2 YFSETQ. The CDR3 spells CASSLRGLAEQETQYF. CDR3 nucleotide sequence: TGCGCCAGCAGCTTACGGGGACTAGCGGAACAAGAGACCCAGTACTTC.

This clonotype was detected only a few times. This chain connects TRBV5-1 to TRBJ2-1; the match to TRBD2 covers 12 bases. The germline V gene encodes CDR1 SGHRS and CDR2 YFSETQ. V trimming: 4 bases; J trimming: 0 bases; junction bases outside the gene matches: 11. This CDR3 spans 19 amino acids. CDR3 DNA: TGCGCCAGCAGCCTTCACTGGACTAGCGGGGACAGCTCCTACAATGAGCAGTTCTTC. It codes for CASSLHWTSGDSSYNEQFF.

V gene TRBV20-1 combines with J gene TRBJ1-4; D unclear. The CDR3 spans 14 residues. Trimming shortened V by 4 bases and J by 6 bases, and 15 bases separated the two germline ends. Germline-derived CDR1 and CDR2 are DFQATT and SNEGSKA (reference sequence). This CDR3 reads CSAKKGQRDEKLFF. Written as DNA, the CDR3 is TGCAGTGCTAAGAAAGGGCAAAGGGATGAAAAACTGTTTTTT.

This clonotype has just a few counts. This rearrangement joins TRBV29-1 to TRBJ2-1; D unresolved. The CDR3 extends over 16 amino acids. CDR1 and CDR2 from the germline V gene are SQVTM and ANQGSEA. The V gene lost 4 bases and the J gene lost 0 bases, with 16 bases spanning the gap. This chain's CDR3 is CSVGLLKGSSYNEQFF. As DNA, the CDR3 is TGCAGCGTTGGTCTTTTAAAGGGTAGCTCCTACAATGAGCAGTTCTTC.

This clonotype was found a few times. The rearrangement joins TRBV6-4 to TRBJ1-1; D gene uncertain. Germline V lookup: CDR1 MRHNA, CDR2 SNTAGT. V gave up 6 bases and J gave up 0 bases, with 11 bases separating them. There are 14 residues in the CDR3. CDR3 loop: CASRARYMNTEAFF. CDR3 sequence (DNA): TGTGCCAGCAGGGCAAGGTACATGAACACTGAAGCTTTCTTT.

Comments on this clonotype: Germline is not matched at one junction end, which may reflect a read error. This chain connects TRBV5-1 to TRBJ2-1, with TRBD2 as a possible D gene (5 bases). The CDR3 is 16 residues long. Germline loops: CDR1 SGHRS, CDR2 YFSETQ. The DNA for the CDR3 is TGCGCCATCAGCTCCAGGAGGCTCCCGCTCGGTGATGAGCAGTTCTTC. Its protein is CAISSRRLPLGDEQFF.

This clonotype was seen a handful of times. The rearrangement uses TRBV11-2 and TRBJ1-3; perhaps TRBD1 as D (6 bases). CDR1 is SGHAT, CDR2 FQNNGV, per germline. V was pared by 10 bases and J by 2 bases, with 18 bases between. CDR3 size: 15 residues. In DNA, the CDR3 is TGTGCCACTTCGAGTGGGGGGCCCCCTGGAAACACCATATATTTT. Translated, it gives CATSSGGPPGNTIYF.

This clonotype was seen only a few times. The CDR3 bases are TGCGCCAGCAGCCAAGAACATCCGACTAGCGGATCCAATGAGCAGTTCTTC. This encodes CASSQEHPTSGSNEQFF. The chain joins TRBV4-1 to TRBJ2-1, with TRBD2 matching over 9 bases. Germline V gives CDR1 MGHRA, CDR2 YSYEKL. Unmatched junction bases numbered 9, after V lost 0 bases and J lost 6 bases. The CDR3 is 17 amino acids.

This clonotype showed up many times. An end of the junction differs from the germline gene, which may be a read error. The gene calls are TRBV7-9 and TRBJ2-1, with no clear D. Germline CDR1 SEHNR, CDR2 FQNEAQ (reference sequence). This CDR3 is built from 12 residues. CDR3 sequence: CASSYSDNEQFF. The CDR3 nucleotides read TGTGCCAGCAGCTACTCCGACAATGAGCAGTTCTTC.

This rearrangement joins TRBV5-1 to TRBJ2-3; TRBD2 agrees at 10 bases. CDR3 length equals 18 residues. Trimming took 6 bases from V and 1 from J; bases not matched to a gene: 14. The germline gives CDR1 SGHRS, CDR2 YFSETQ. Here the CDR3 DNA reads TGCGCCAGCACCCGGAATCTCCCTAGCGGGGGTGGCACAGATACGCAGTATTTT. It codes for CASTRNLPSGGGTDTQYF.

The V gene is TRBV12-5, the J gene TRBJ2-1; D possibly corresponds to TRBD2 (5 bases). V was cut by 3 bases and J by 10 bases, with 13 bases left in between. The length of the CDR3 is 13 residues. Germline-derived CDR1 and CDR2 are LGHNT and FRNRAP. The CDR3 loop is CASGLAARGEQFF. The CDR3 region has the DNA TGTGCTAGTGGTTTAGCGGCGCGCGGGGAGCAGTTCTTC.

The chain is built from TRBV5-1 and TRBJ2-3; tentatively, D is TRBD1 or TRBD2 (5 bases each). The V end was cut by 2 bases, the J end by 2 bases, with 12 bases between. CDR3 size: 15 residues. CDR1 and CDR2 (germline): SGHRS, YFSETQ. DNA for the CDR3: TGCGCCAGCAGCTTATTTGGGGGAAACACAGATACGCAGTATTTT. Translated, it gives CASSLFGGNTDTQYF.

This clonotype showed up just a few times. The J gene is TRBJ2-5, the V gene TRBV20-1; a possible D gene is TRBD2 (5 bases). The CDR3 covers 14 residues. Germline V gives CDR1 DFQATT, CDR2 SNEGSKA (reference sequence). Trimming took 1 base from V and 4 from J, leaving 13 bases between them. The CDR3 reads CSARVGLRAETQYF. CDR3 nucleotide sequence: TGCAGTGCTAGAGTCGGACTGCGAGCAGAGACCCAGTACTTC.

This clonotype showed up just a few times. The chain uses TRBV6-2 or TRBV6-3 and TRBJ2-3, with unresolved D. The CDR3 runs to 12 residues. Per the germline V gene, CDR1 is MNHEY and CDR2 is SVGEGT. V was shortened by 8 bases and J by 6 bases, with 12 bases between the two germline ends. CDR3 sequence reads: CASLTRGDTQYF. The DNA for the CDR3 is TGTGCCAGCTTGACCCGCGGCGATACGCAGTATTTT.

The chain couples TRBV7-9 to TRBJ2-7; unclear D gene. The germline V gene has CDR1 SEHNR and CDR2 FQNEAQ (reference sequence). Trimming pared 5 bases from V and 3 bases from J, leaving 11 bases between. This CDR3 comprises 13 residues. CDR3 amino acids: CASSQTGSYEQYV. CDR3 sequence (DNA): TGTGCCAGCAGCCAAACTGGTAGCTACGAGCAGTACGTC.